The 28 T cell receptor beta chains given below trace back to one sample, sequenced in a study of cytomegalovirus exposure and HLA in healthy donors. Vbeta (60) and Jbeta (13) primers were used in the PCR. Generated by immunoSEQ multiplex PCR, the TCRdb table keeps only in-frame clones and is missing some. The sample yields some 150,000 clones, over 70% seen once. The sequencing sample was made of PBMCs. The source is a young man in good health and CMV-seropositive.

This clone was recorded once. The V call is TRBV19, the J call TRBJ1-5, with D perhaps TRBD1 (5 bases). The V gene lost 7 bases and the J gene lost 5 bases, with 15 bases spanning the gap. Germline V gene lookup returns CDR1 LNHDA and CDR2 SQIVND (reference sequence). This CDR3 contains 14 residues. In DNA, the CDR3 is TGTGCCAGTACCACCCGGCGGGGGGATCAGCCCCAGCATTTT. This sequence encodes CASTTRRGDQPQHF.

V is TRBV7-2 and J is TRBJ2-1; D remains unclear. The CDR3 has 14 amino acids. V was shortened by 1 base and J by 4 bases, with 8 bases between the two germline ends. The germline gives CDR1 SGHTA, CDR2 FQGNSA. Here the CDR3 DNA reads TGTGCCAGCAGCTTAGGTTCCGGGTACAATGAGCAGTTCTTC. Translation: CASSLGSGYNEQFF.

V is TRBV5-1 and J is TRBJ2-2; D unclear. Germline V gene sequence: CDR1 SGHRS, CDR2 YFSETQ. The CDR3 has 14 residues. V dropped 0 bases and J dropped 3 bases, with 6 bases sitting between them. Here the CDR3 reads CASSLVSDTGELFF. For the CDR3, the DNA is TGCGCCAGCAGCTTGGTGTCAGACACCGGGGAGCTGTTTTTT.

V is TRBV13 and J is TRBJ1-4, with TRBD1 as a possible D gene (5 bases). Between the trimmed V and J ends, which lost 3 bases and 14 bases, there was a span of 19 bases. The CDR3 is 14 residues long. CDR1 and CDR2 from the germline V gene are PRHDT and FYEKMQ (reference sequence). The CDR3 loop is CASSFRPPQGELFF. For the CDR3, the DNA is TGTGCCAGCAGCTTCCGACCACCCCAGGGTGAGCTGTTTTTT.

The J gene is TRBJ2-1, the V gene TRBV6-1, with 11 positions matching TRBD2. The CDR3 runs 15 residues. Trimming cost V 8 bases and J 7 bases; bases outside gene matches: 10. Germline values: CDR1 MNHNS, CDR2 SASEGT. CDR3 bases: TGTGCCAGCCTATTAGATAGCGGGGGGGAGAATGAGCAGTTCTTC. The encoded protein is CASLLDSGGENEQFF.

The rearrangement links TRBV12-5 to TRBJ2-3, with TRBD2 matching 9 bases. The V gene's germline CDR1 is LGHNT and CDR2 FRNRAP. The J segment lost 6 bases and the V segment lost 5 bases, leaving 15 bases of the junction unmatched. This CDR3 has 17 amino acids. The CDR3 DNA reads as TGTGCTAGTGGTAGCGGTAGCGGGAGTCAGGGTGGGGATACGCAGTATTTT. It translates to CASGSGSGSQGGDTQYF.

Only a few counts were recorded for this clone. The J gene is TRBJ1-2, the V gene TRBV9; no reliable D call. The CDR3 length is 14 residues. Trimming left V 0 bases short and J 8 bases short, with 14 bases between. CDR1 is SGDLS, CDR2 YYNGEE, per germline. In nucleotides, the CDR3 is TGTGCCAGCAGCGTAGTAGTAGCGGCGAAGGGCTACACCTTC. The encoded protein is CASSVVVAAKGYTF. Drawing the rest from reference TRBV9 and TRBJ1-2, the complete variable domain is DSGVTQTPKHLITATGQRVTLRCSPRSGDLSVYWYQQSLDQGLQFLIQYYNGEERAKGNILERFSAQQFPDLHSELNLSSLELGDSALYFCASSVVVAAKGYTFGSGTRLTVV.

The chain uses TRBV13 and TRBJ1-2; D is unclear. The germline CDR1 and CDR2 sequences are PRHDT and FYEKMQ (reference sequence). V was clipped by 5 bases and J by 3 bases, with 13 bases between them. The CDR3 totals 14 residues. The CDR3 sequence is CASSGGGGDYGYTF. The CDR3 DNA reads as TGTGCCAGCAGCGGTGGCGGCGGGGACTATGGCTACACCTTC. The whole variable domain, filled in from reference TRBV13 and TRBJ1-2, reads AAGVIQSPRHLIKEKRETATLKCYPIPRHDTVYWYQQGPGQDPQFLISFYEKMQSDKGSIPDRFSAQQFSDYHSELNMSSLELGDSALYFCASSGGGGDYGYTFGSGTRLTVV.

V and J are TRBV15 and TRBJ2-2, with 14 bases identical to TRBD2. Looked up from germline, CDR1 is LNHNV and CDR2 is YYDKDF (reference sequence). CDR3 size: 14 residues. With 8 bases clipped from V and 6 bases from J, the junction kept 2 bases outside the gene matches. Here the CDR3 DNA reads TGTGCCACCCGGGGACTAGCGGGGGCCGGGGAGCTGTTTTTT. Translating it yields CATRGLAGAGELFF.

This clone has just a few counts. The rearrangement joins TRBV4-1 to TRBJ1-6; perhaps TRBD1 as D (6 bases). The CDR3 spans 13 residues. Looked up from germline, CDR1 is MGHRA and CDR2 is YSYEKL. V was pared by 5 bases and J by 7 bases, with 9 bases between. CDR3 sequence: CASSTGTNSPLHF. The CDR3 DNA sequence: TGCGCCAGCAGCACAGGGACCAATTCACCCCTCCACTTT.

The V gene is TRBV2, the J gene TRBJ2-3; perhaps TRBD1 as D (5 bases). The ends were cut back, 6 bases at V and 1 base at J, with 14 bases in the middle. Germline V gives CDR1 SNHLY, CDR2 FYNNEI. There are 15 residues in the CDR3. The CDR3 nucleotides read TGTGCCAGCAGCTTGGGCCAAGGGGGCACAGATACGCAGTATTTT. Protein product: CASSLGQGGTDTQYF.

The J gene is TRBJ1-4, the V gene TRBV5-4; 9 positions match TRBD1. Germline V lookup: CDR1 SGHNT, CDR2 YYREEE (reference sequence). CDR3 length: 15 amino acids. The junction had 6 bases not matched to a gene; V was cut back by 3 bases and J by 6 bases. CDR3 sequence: CASSSRTGVDEKLFF. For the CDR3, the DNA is TGTGCCAGCAGCTCGCGGACAGGGGTTGATGAAAAACTGTTTTTT.

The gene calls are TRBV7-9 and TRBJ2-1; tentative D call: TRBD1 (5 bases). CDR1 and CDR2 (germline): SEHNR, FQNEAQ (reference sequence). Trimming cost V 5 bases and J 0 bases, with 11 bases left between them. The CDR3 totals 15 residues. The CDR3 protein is CASSLRQSSYNEQFF. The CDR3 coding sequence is TGTGCCAGCAGCCTGAGACAGAGCTCCTACAATGAGCAGTTCTTC.

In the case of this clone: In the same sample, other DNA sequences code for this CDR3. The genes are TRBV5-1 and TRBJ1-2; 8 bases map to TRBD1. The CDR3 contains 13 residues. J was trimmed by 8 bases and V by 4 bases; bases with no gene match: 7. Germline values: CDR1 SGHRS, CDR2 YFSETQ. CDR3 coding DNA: TGCGCCAGCAGCCCCGGACAGGGAGGGGGCTACACCTTC. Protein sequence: CASSPGQGGGYTF. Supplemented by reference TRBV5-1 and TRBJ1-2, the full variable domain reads KAGVTQTPRYLIKTRGQQVTLSCSPISGHRSVSWYQQTPGQGLQFLFEYFSETQRNKGNFPGRFSGRQFSNSRSEMNVSTLELGDSALYLCASSPGQGGGYTFGSGTRLTVV.

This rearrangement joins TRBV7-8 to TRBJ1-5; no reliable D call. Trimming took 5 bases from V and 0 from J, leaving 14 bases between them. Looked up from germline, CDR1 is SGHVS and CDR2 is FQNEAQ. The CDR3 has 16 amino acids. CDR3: CASSVEGSYSNQPQHF. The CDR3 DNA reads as TGTGCCAGCAGCGTTGAAGGGAGTTATAGCAATCAGCCCCAGCATTTT.

The CDR3, as DNA: TGTGCCAGCAACCCGCGGGGGGTGAGCAATCAGCCCCAGCATTTT. This sequence encodes CASNPRGVSNQPQHF. The rearrangement uses TRBV6-1 and TRBJ1-5, with D possibly matching TRBD1 (5 bases). V lost 7 bases to trimming and J lost 1 base, with 14 bases between them. CDR1 and CDR2 (germline): MNHNS, SASEGT. CDR3 length: 15 amino acids.

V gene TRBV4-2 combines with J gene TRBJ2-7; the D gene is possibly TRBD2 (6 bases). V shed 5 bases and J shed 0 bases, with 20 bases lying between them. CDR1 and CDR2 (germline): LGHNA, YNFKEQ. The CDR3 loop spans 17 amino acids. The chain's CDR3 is CASSVVAVAEGSYEQYF. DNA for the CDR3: TGTGCCAGCAGCGTTGTAGCGGTCGCGGAGGGCTCCTACGAGCAGTACTTC.

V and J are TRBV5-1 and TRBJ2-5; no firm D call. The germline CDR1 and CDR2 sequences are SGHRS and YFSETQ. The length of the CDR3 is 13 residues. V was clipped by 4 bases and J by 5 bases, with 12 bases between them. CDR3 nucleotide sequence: TGCGCCAGCAGCCTGGGAAACGGGGAGACCCAGTACTTC. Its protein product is CASSLGNGETQYF.

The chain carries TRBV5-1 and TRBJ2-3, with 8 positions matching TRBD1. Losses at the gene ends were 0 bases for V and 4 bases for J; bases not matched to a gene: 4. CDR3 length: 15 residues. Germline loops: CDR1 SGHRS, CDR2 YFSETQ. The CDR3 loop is CASSLAGQGADTQYF. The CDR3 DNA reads TGCGCCAGCAGCTTGGCTGGACAGGGCGCAGATACGCAGTATTTT.

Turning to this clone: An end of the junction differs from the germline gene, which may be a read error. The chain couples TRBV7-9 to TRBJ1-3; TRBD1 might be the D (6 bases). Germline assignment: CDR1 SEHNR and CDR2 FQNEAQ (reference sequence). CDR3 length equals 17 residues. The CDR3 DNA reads TGTTCCAGCAGCTCATCAACAGGGATCCACTCTGGAAACACCATATATTTT. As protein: CSSSSSTGIHSGNTIYF.

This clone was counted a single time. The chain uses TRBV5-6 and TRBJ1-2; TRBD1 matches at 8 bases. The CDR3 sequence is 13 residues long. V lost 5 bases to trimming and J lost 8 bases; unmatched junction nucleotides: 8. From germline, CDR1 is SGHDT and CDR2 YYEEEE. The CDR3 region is CASRPGQGRGYTF. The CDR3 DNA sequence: TGTGCCAGCAGACCCGGACAGGGACGAGGCTACACCTTC.

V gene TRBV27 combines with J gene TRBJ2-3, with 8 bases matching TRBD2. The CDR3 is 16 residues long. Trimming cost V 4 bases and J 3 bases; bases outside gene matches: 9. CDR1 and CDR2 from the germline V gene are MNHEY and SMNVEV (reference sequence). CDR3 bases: TGTGCCAGCAGTTCCTTAGGAGCGGGAGAAACAGATACGCAGTATTTT. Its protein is CASSSLGAGETDTQYF.

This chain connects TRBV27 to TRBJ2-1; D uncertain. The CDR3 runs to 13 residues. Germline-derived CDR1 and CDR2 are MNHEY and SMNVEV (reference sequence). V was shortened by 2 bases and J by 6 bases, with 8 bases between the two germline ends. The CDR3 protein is CASSLMRLNEQFF. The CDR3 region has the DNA TGTGCCAGCAGTTTAATGAGGCTCAATGAGCAGTTCTTC.

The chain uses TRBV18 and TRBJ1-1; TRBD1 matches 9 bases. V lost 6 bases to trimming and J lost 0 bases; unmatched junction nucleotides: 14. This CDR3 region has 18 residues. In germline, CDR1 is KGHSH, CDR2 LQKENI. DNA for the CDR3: TGTGCCAGCTCCCCAAGAGGGGGACAGGGATTCATGAACACTGAAGCTTTCTTT. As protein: CASSPRGGQGFMNTEAFF.

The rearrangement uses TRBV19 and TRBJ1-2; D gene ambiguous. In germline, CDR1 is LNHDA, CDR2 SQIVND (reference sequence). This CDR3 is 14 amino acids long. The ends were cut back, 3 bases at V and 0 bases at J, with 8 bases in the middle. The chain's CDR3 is CASSMSTSNYGYTF. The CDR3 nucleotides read TGTGCCAGTAGTATGTCCACTTCTAACTATGGCTACACCTTC. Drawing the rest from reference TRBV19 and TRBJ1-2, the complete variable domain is DGGITQSPKYLFRKEGQNVTLSCEQNLNHDAMYWYRQDPGQGLRLIYYSQIVNDFQKGDIAEGYSVSREKKESFPLTVTSAQKNPTAFYLCASSMSTSNYGYTFGSGTRLTVV.

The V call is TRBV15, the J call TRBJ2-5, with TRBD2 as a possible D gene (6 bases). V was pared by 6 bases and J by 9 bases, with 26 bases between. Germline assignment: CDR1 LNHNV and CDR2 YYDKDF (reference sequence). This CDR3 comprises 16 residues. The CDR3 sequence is CATRSRRSGGPIAQYF. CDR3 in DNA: TGTGCCACCAGAAGCAGGAGAAGCGGAGGGCCCATCGCCCAGTACTTC.

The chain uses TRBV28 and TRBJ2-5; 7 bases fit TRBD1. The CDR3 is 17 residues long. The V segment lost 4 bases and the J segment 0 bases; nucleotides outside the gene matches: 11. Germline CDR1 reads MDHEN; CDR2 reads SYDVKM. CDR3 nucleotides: TGTGCCAGCAGTTCTGGGACAGATAGTTGGTACCAAGAGACCCAGTACTTC. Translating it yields CASSSGTDSWYQETQYF.

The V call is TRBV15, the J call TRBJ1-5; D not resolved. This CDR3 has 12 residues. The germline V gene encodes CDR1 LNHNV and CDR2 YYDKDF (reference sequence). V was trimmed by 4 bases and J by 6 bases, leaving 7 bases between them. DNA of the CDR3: TGTGCCACCAGCACTGGGAGTCAGCCCCAGCATTTT. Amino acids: CATSTGSQPQHF.